The clone carrying this TCR beta chain was seen just once. Its cognate antigen is unknown. The table came from immunoSEQ multiplex PCR; TCRdb's copy has only in-frame clones and leaves some out. The profile covers 90,000 to 120,000 clones, with under 95% appearing a single time and roughly 1.2% taken by the ten largest. The data belong to a study of OX40 agonist ivuxolimab in advanced cancers. General study findings and limits: The mean number of expanded clones was higher in CD8+ T cells than in CD4+.

A history of autoimmune disease or systemic immunosuppression excluded patients. V was trimmed by 2 bases and J by 0 bases, leaving 8 bases between them. Germline CDR1 is LNHDA and CDR2 is SQIVND (reference sequence). There are 15 residues in the CDR3. The clonotype comes from an adult with an advanced solid tumor such as melanoma, head and neck, liver or kidney cancer. The chain is built from TRBV19 and TRBJ1-3; D is unclear. Material: CD4+ or CD8+ T cells sorted from blood, obtained in a trial of the OX40 agonist ivuxolimab. For the CDR3, the DNA is TGTGCCAGTAGTATACAACGGAGCTCTGGAAACACCATATATTTT. This encodes CASSIQRSSGNTIYF.